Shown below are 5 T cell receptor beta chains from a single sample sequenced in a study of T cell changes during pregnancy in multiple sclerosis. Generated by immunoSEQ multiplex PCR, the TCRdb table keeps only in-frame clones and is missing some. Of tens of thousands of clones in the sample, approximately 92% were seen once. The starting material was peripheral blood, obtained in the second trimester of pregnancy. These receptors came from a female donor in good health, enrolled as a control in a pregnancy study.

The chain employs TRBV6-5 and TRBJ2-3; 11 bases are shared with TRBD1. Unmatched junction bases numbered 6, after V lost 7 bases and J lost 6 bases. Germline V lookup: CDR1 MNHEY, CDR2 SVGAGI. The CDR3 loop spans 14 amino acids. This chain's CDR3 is CASKMDRGPDTQYF. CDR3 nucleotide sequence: TGTGCCAGCAAAATGGACAGGGGGCCCGATACGCAGTATTTT.

The CDR3 loop reads CASSPRGQSGEQYF. Written as DNA, the CDR3 is TGTGCCAGCAGTCCCCGAGGACAGAGTGGCGAGCAGTACTTC. The V call is TRBV6-1, the J call TRBJ2-7; possibly TRBD1 for D (6 bases). Trimming left V 5 bases short and J 6 bases short, with 17 bases between. CDR1 is MNHNS and CDR2 is SASEGT in the germline V gene. CDR3 length equals 14 residues.

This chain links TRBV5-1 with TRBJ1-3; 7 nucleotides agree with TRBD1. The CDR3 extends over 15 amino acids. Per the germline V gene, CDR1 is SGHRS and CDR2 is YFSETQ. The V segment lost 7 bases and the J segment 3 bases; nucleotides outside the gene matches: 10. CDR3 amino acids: CASRAGGGFGNTIYF. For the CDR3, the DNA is TGCGCCAGCCGGGCAGGGGGAGGCTTTGGAAACACCATATATTTT.

CDR3 DNA: TGTGCCATCAGCGTAGACAGGTCGATTAACTATGGCTACACCTTC. Residues: CAISVDRSINYGYTF. V is TRBV10-3 and J is TRBJ1-2; a weak D match, TRBD1 (6 bases). Germline loops: CDR1 ENHRY, CDR2 SYGVKD. The CDR3 has 15 amino acids. V lost 6 bases and J lost 1, with 15 bases in between.

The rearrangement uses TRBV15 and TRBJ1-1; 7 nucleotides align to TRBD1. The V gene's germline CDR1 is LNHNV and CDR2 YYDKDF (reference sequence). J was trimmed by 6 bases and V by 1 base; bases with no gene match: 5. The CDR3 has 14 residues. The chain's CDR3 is CATSRGGQGAEAFF. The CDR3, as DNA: TGTGCCACCAGCAGAGGGGGGCAGGGGGCTGAAGCTTTCTTT.